Included here is one T cell receptor beta chain sequence, with context. The record originates from a study of PD-L1 blockade in urothelial cancer. Clones were read by immunoSEQ multiplex PCR, and TCRdb kept only the in-frame ones, dropping some. There are some 56,000 clones in the sample; around 84% occur only once, and 1% to 1.5% lies in the top ten. This sample's time point: pretreatment peripheral blood. This CDR3 contains 19 residues. Looked up from germline, CDR1 is KGHSH and CDR2 is LQKENI. Trimming took 3 bases from V and 0 from J; bases not matched to a gene: 13. The sequence was obtained from a man aged 50-60 years with urothelial cancer. The chain combines TRBV18 with TRBJ2-3, with 9 bases fitting TRBD1. This material consisted of PBMCs, taken around atezolizumab (anti-PD-L1) treatment. DNA for the CDR3: TGTGCCAGCTCACCTCGACCGGGACAGGGACCCCTTAGCACAGATACGCAGTATTTT. This sequence encodes CASSPRPGQGPLSTDTQYF. Filled out from reference TRBV18 and TRBJ2-3, the complete variable domain reads NAGVMQNPRHLVRRRGQEARLRCSPMKGHSHVYWYRQLPEEGLKFMVYLQKENIIDESGMPKERFSAEFPKEGPSILRIQQVVRGDSAAYFCASSPRPGQGPLSTDTQYFGPGTRLTVL.